These 25 T cell receptor beta chains share one sample of origin, sequenced in a study of metastatic and nonmetastatic thyroid tumors. Each patient came to thyroid surgery without any prior treatment (of any kind). From the PCR reads, TCRdb re-called clones with MiXCR. This table holds some 54,000 clones, more than 15% found once. The source material was blood. Receptors originate from a female donor with papillary thyroid cancer or a benign thyroid nodule (not recorded which). Some clones in this sample may be carry-over from other donors' samples.

This clone was seen repeatedly, ten times or more. The V gene is TRBV27, the J gene TRBJ2-7; 8 nucleotides align to TRBD2. Looked up from germline, CDR1 is MNHEY and CDR2 is SMNVEV (reference sequence). With 4 bases clipped from V and 3 bases from J, the junction kept 11 bases outside the gene matches. This CDR3 contains 16 residues. The CDR3 sequence is CASSSGLGIRRYEQYF. Here the CDR3 DNA reads TGTGCCAGCAGTTCGGGACTAGGAATTCGACGCTACGAGCAGTACTTC.

In this sample, this clone turned up many times. The rearrangement joins TRBV30 to TRBJ2-2; TRBD2 agrees at 7 bases. CDR1 GTSNPN and CDR2 SVGIG come from the germline V gene (reference sequence). Trimming at V came to 0 bases and at J to 7 bases, leaving 14 bases not matched to a gene. The CDR3 contains 17 residues. The CDR3: CAWSVLGLQRGFGELFF. In DNA, the CDR3 is TGTGCCTGGAGTGTCCTGGGACTACAACGGGGTTTCGGGGAGCTGTTTTTT.

This clone was recorded many times. The chain links TRBV15 to TRBJ1-4; D remains unclear. The CDR3 sequence is 15 residues long. V was trimmed by 0 bases and J by 5 bases, leaving 10 bases between them. The germline CDR1 and CDR2 sequences are LNHNV and YYDKDF (reference sequence). This CDR3 is CATSRDRAENEKLFF. Written as DNA, the CDR3 is TGTGCCACCAGCAGAGATAGGGCGGAGAATGAAAAACTGTTTTTT.

As concerns this clone: Because the CDR3 is missing its conserved closing phenylalanine or tryptophan, this is likely a read error. V gene TRBV28 combines with J gene TRBJ2-7; D is perhaps TRBD2 (6 bases). Germline CDR1 reads MDHEN; CDR2 reads SYDVKM. The V gene lost 10 bases and the J gene lost 5 bases, with 15 bases spanning the gap. This CDR3 region has 12 residues. The CDR3 DNA reads TGTGCCATTAGTGGGAGGCGCGACGAGCAGTACTAC. It translates to CAISGRRDEQYY.

The chain is built from TRBV13 and TRBJ2-1; D is possibly TRBD1 (5 bases). Germline lookup yields CDR1 PRHDT and CDR2 FYEKMQ (reference sequence). This CDR3 is 16 amino acids long. V was trimmed by 0 bases and J by 7 bases, leaving 16 bases between them. The CDR3 sequence: CASSLGALGRQNEQFF. CDR3 in DNA: TGTGCCAGCAGCTTAGGCGCCCTGGGGCGTCAGAATGAGCAGTTCTTC.

There are many counts of this clone. The chain has TRBV7-9 and TRBJ2-5, with a tentative D call TRBD1 (6 bases). Germline CDR1 and CDR2: SEHNR and FQNEAQ (reference sequence). This CDR3 has 15 amino acids. Deletions cut 4 bases from V and 4 bases from J, with 16 bases between. The CDR3 sequence is CASSSTGWERETQYF. The DNA of the CDR3 is TGTGCCAGCAGCTCGACAGGTTGGGAGAGAGAGACCCAGTACTTC. The entire variable domain, with the rest obtained from reference TRBV7-9 and TRBJ2-5, is as follows: DTGVSQNPRHKITKRGQNVTFRCDPISEHNRLYWYRQTLGQGPEFLTYFQNEAQLEKSRLLSDRFSAERPKGSFSTLEIQRTEQGDSAMYLCASSSTGWERETQYFGPGTRLLVL.

This clone has ten or more counts. The V gene is TRBV7-6, the J gene TRBJ2-2; 9 nucleotides line up with TRBD2. With 4 bases clipped from V and 6 bases from J, the junction kept 9 bases outside the gene matches. The CDR3 covers 16 residues. Germline V gene lookup returns CDR1 SGHVS and CDR2 FNYEAQ. This CDR3 reads CASSYRQAGGPGELFF. The CDR3 DNA sequence: TGTGCCAGCAGCTATCGGCAAGCGGGAGGTCCCGGGGAGCTGTTTTTT.

This clone showed up just a few times. This chain joins TRBV5-5 and TRBJ2-5; 13 nucleotides align to TRBD2. V was pared by 1 base and J by 3 bases, with 6 bases of the junction left unmatched. CDR3 length: 17 residues. CDR1 and CDR2 (germline): SGHKS, YYEKEE (reference sequence). The CDR3 DNA reads TGTGCCAGCAGCTTGAGTACTAGCGGGAGGGTGAAAGAGACCCAGTACTTC. It is translated as CASSLSTSGRVKETQYF.

This clone was counted at least ten times. The chain has TRBV5-5 and TRBJ1-1, with 7 bases lining up with TRBD1. J lost 9 bases, V lost 2 bases, and 4 bases had no gene match. CDR1 SGHKS and CDR2 YYEKEE come from the germline V gene (reference sequence). This CDR3 has 12 amino acids. The CDR3 nucleotides are TGTGCCAGCAGCTTAGAGACAGGGAAAGCTTTCTTT. Translated, it gives CASSLETGKAFF.

The chain carries TRBV28 and TRBJ2-7; D not resolved. Trimming left V 6 bases short and J 3 bases short, with 0 bases between. The CDR3 is 9 residues long. The germline V gene has CDR1 MDHEN and CDR2 SYDVKM. The CDR3 here is CASSYEQYF. The CDR3, as DNA: TGTGCCAGCAGCTACGAGCAGTACTTC.

The V and J genes are TRBV6-5 and TRBJ2-1; D gene ambiguous. This CDR3 contains 17 residues. Germline V gene data show CDR1 as MNHEY and CDR2 as SVGAGI. Trimming stripped 2 bases from V and 6 bases from J, with 20 bases between. The CDR3 reads CASSYGLSCIKSNEQFF. CDR3 DNA sequence: TGTGCCAGCAGTTACGGGCTATCGTGCATTAAAAGCAATGAGCAGTTCTTC.

This chain connects TRBV11-1 to TRBJ2-3; D is undetermined. CDR3 length: 13 residues. CDR1 and CDR2 (germline): SGHAT, FQDESV (reference sequence). V lost 6 bases to trimming and J lost 2 bases, with 9 bases between them. CDR3 protein: CASRPSTTDTQYF. CDR3 coding DNA: TGTGCCAGCAGGCCCTCAACCACAGATACGCAGTATTTT.

This clone was seen at least ten times. J is TRBJ2-6 and V is TRBV27, with D possibly being TRBD1 (5 bases). Germline V lookup: CDR1 MNHEY, CDR2 SMNVEV (reference sequence). The CDR3 has 15 amino acids. Trimming removed 3 bases from V and 1 base from J, with 7 bases in between. CDR3 bases: TGTGCCAGCAGTTTTTCAGGGTCTGGGGCCAACGTCCTGACTTTC. Its translation: CASSFSGSGANVLTF.

This clone was observed many times. This chain joins TRBV25-1 and TRBJ2-7, with TRBD2 matching over 7 bases. The CDR3 totals 13 residues. Unmatched junction bases numbered 5, after V lost 4 bases and J lost 5 bases. The germline gives CDR1 MGHDK, CDR2 SYGVNS. CDR3 bases: TGTGCCAGCAGTGCGGGGGGATACCACGAGCAGTACTTC. Protein: CASSAGGYHEQYF.

A note on this clone: Relative to the germline gene, one junction end is altered; a read error may explain this. The chain has TRBV24-1 and TRBJ1-2, with a tentative D call TRBD1 (6 bases). The CDR3 has 13 amino acids. Germline CDR1 reads KGHDR; CDR2 reads SFDVKD. CDR3 nucleotides: TGTTCCACTAGTCAGGGACATAACTATGGCTACACCTTC. This encodes CSTSQGHNYGYTF.

A word on this clone: One end of the junction does not line up with germline, which may come from a read error. The rearrangement joins TRBV11-3 to TRBJ2-2; TRBD2 matches 8 bases. CDR3 length: 15 residues. CDR1 and CDR2 (germline): SGHNT, YENEEA. CDR3 region: CASRPSGSNTWELFF. In DNA, the CDR3 is TGTGCCAGCAGGCCTAGCGGGTCTAACACCTGGGAGCTGTTTTTT.

This clone was observed a handful of times. V is TRBV6-2 or TRBV6-3 and J is TRBJ1-6, with no clear D. There are 12 residues in the CDR3. In germline, CDR1 is MNHEY, CDR2 SVGEGT. Trimming pared 1 base from V and 7 bases from J, leaving 2 bases between. In DNA form, the CDR3 reads TGTGCCAGCAGTTACTGGAATTCACCCCTCCACTTT. As protein: CASSYWNSPLHF.

This clone was observed many times. CDR3 protein: CAWSVSGSVDEQFF. Written as DNA, the CDR3 is TGTGCCTGGAGTGTTAGCGGGAGCGTAGATGAGCAGTTCTTC. The V and J genes are TRBV30 and TRBJ2-1, with 9 bases fitting TRBD2. This CDR3 region has 14 residues. The V and J ends lost 0 bases and 8 bases, in that order; junction bases with no gene match: 5. Germline CDR1 is GTSNPN and CDR2 is SVGIG (reference sequence).

This clone was seen repeatedly, ten times or more. CDR3 nucleotides: TGTGCCAGCAGTTTCCAGTTGAGCTCTGGAAACACCATATATTTT. Amino acids: CASSFQLSSGNTIYF. The rearrangement links TRBV2 to TRBJ1-3; no clear D. This CDR3 has 15 amino acids. Germline V gene lookup returns CDR1 SNHLY and CDR2 FYNNEI. The germline V and J ends were trimmed by 5 bases and 0 bases, with 11 bases remaining between them.

In this sample, this clone turned up a few times. The CDR3 does not close with the conserved phenylalanine or tryptophan, likely indicating a read error. The CDR3 here is CASSLGGGRYGYTL. The CDR3 DNA reads as TGTGCCAGCAGTTTGGGGGGCGGGAGGTATGGCTACACCTTA. V is TRBV12-3 or TRBV12-4 and J is TRBJ1-2, with a weak D call TRBD1 (6 bases). This CDR3 is built from 14 residues. V lost 3 bases and J 5 bases, leaving 13 bases between the germline ends.

This clone was seen repeatedly, ten times or more. The J gene is TRBJ2-1, the V gene TRBV12-3 or TRBV12-4; TRBD2 aligns across 7 bases. This CDR3 contains 15 residues. V was clipped by 2 bases and J by 6 bases; unmatched bases: 7. CDR3 in DNA: TGTGCCAGCAGTTTATGGGCGGGAGCGGTCAATGAGCAGTTCTTC. As protein: CASSLWAGAVNEQFF.

This clone was seen repeatedly, ten times or more. This may be a read error: a much more frequent sequence differs by one nucleotide. The chain is built from TRBV28 and TRBJ2-1; 13 bases are a match to TRBD2. The CDR3 extends over 16 amino acids. Germline CDR1 and CDR2: MDHEN and SYDVKM. In DNA form, the CDR3 reads TGTGTCAGCAGCTTCCAAGGACTAGCGGGAGTGAAAGAGCAGTTCTTC. Its translation is CVSSFQGLAGVKEQFF.

Of note for this clone: One base away lies a much larger clone, so this may be a sequencing read error. Other DNA sequences within the sample encode an identical CDR3. The chain couples TRBV29-1 to TRBJ2-3; D possibly matches TRBD1 or TRBD2 (5 bases each). V lost 6 bases and J lost 0, with 13 bases in between. The CDR3 contains 14 residues. Germline loops: CDR1 SQVTM, CDR2 ANQGSEA. The CDR3 DNA reads TGCAGCGTGAGGGACGGGCGTAGCACAGATACGCAGTATTTT. Its translation is CSVRDGRSTDTQYF.

The sample holds a few counts of this clone. A much larger clone sits a single nucleotide away, making a read error possible. The same CDR3 is also encoded by other DNA sequences in this sample. V gene TRBV18 combines with J gene TRBJ2-7; D is uncertain. V was shortened by 3 bases and J by 7 bases, with 16 bases between the two germline ends. Per germline, CDR1 KGHSH and CDR2 LQKENI. CDR3 length: 14 residues. The chain's CDR3 is CASSPSYNSNEQYF. In DNA form, the CDR3 reads TGTGCCAGCTCACCGAGCTACAATTCTAATGAGCAGTACTTC.

The table lists this clone with many counts. V is TRBV7-9 and J is TRBJ2-7; 7 bases agree with TRBD1. Per germline, CDR1 SEHNR and CDR2 FQNEAQ (reference sequence). V dropped 1 base and J dropped 1; count of bases not matched to a gene: 4. CDR3 size: 15 residues. The CDR3 DNA follows: TGTGCCAGCAGCTTAGAGGGACAGTCGTCCTACGAGCAGTACTTC. Amino acids: CASSLEGQSSYEQYF.